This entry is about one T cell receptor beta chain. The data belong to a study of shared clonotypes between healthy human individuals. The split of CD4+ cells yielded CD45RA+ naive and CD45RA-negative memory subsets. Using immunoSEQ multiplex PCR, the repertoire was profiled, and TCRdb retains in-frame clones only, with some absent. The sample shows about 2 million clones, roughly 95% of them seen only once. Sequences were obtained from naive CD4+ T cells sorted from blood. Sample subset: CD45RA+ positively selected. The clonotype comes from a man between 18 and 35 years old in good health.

The CDR3 loop is CASSRGRSNTEAFF. The DNA for the CDR3 is TGTGCCAGCAGCCGAGGACGGTCGAACACTGAAGCTTTCTTT. The V call is TRBV6-5, the J call TRBJ1-1; D remains unclear. Trimming pared 6 bases from V and 1 base from J, leaving 12 bases between. This CDR3 has 14 residues. CDR1 MNHEY and CDR2 SVGAGI come from the germline V gene.